Each of the 15 T cell receptor beta chains below was sequenced from the same sample in a study of T-cell reconstitution after alpha-beta-depleted transplantation in children. Preparing the TCRbeta library involved the use of unique molecular identifiers. In TCRdb, the PCR reads were re-called with MiXCR into one record per CDR3 protein. The table includes fewer than 550,000 distinct CDR3 sequences, 11% detected once. The sequencing here drew on PBMCs, mostly from graft donor cells, taken 180 days after TCRalphabeta/CD19-depleted stem cell transplant. The receptors originated from a female patient aged 2 to 10 who had a stem cell transplant for aplastic anemia, so the T cells may come from the graft donor.

The V gene is TRBV3-1, the J gene TRBJ2-7, with TRBD2 matching 8 bases. Germline CDR1 reads LGHDT; CDR2 reads YNNKEL (reference sequence). The CDR3 covers 15 residues. Trimming removed 4 bases from V and 6 bases from J; junction bases left unmatched: 11. The CDR3 DNA reads as TGTGCCAGCAGCCTCGCCGGGACTAGATCTTCCGAGCAGTACTTC. As protein: CASSLAGTRSSEQYF.

V and J are TRBV6-2 or TRBV6-3 and TRBJ2-1; 11 bases are shared with TRBD2. The CDR3 has 18 amino acids. After removal of 6 bases from V and 2 bases from J, the junction contained 12 bases not matched to a gene. Per germline, CDR1 MNHEY and CDR2 SVGEGT. CDR3 amino acids: CASRLAGGPLRTYNEQFF. The CDR3 DNA reads as TGTGCCAGCAGATTAGCGGGAGGGCCACTTCGGACCTACAATGAGCAGTTCTTC.

This clonotype showed up just a few times. V is TRBV12-3 or TRBV12-4 and J is TRBJ1-4, with a weak D call TRBD1 (5 bases). Deletions cut 8 bases from V and 3 bases from J, with 10 bases between. This CDR3 region has 13 residues. CDR3 in amino acids: CASRRGANEKLFF. The CDR3 nucleotides are TGTGCCAGCCGTCGAGGGGCTAATGAAAAACTGTTTTTT.

This clonotype appeared a few times. The V call is TRBV18, the J call TRBJ1-5; a possible D gene is TRBD1 (5 bases). In germline, CDR1 is KGHSH, CDR2 LQKENI. V lost 1 base to trimming and J lost 6 bases, with 16 bases between them. This CDR3 is 16 amino acids long. Written as DNA, the CDR3 is TGTGCCAGCTCACCACTTTCTGCAGGGTTAGGTCAGCCCCAGCATTTT. Residues: CASSPLSAGLGQPQHF.

This clonotype has only a few counts. The chain joins TRBV5-1 to TRBJ2-5; 12 nucleotides align to TRBD1. CDR1 is SGHRS, CDR2 YFSETQ, per germline. V shed 0 bases and J 5 bases; nucleotides not matched to a gene: 5. The CDR3 loop spans 16 amino acids. DNA for the CDR3: TGCGCCAGCAGCTTGGGGGACAGGGGGCTGGTGGAGACCCAGTACTTC. Translation: CASSLGDRGLVETQYF.

V and J are TRBV6-2 or TRBV6-3 and TRBJ2-7, with no clear D. The CDR3 totals 13 residues. V was clipped by 6 bases and J by 5 bases, with 14 bases between them. CDR1 and CDR2 from the germline V gene are MNHEY and SVGEGT. The CDR3 nucleotides are TGTGCCAGCAGAGACCACTTGGTTGACGAGCAGTACTTC. It codes for CASRDHLVDEQYF.

The chain recombines TRBV7-7 with TRBJ2-3; tentatively, D is TRBD1 (6 bases). The germline gives CDR1 SSHAT, CDR2 FNYEAQ (reference sequence). This CDR3 comprises 15 residues. Deletions cut 0 bases from V and 4 bases from J, with 11 bases between. The CDR3 here is CASSLAHSGADTQYF. The CDR3 nucleotides read TGTGCCAGCAGCTTAGCCCACTCAGGGGCAGATACGCAGTATTTT. The full variable domain, its missing parts supplied by reference TRBV7-7 and TRBJ2-3, is GAGVSQSPRYKVTKRGQDVTLRCDPISSHATLYWYQQALGQGPEFLTYFNYEAQPDKSGLPSDRFSAERPEGSISTLTIQRTEQRDSAMYRCASSLAHSGADTQYFGPGTRLTVL.

This clonotype was counted a few times. The gene calls are TRBV24-1 and TRBJ1-2; 10 bases map to TRBD1. Germline values: CDR1 KGHDR, CDR2 SFDVKD. Germline trimming cut 5 bases from V and 14 bases from J; bases unmatched to any gene: 10. This CDR3 region has 13 residues. The DNA for the CDR3 is TGTGCCACCAGTGCCTCCCCTGGACAGGGGGAGACCTTC. Translation: CATSASPGQGETF.

In this sample, this clonotype turned up a few times. The V gene is TRBV6-2 or TRBV6-3, the J gene TRBJ2-4; possibly TRBD1 or TRBD2 for D (5 bases each). Deletions cut 0 bases from V and 14 bases from J, with 17 bases between. This CDR3 spans 14 amino acids. Germline-derived CDR1 and CDR2 are MNHEY and SVGEGT. The CDR3 bases are TGTGCCAGCAGTTACTCTGGACGCACAGAGGGGAAGTACTTC. Translating it yields CASSYSGRTEGKYF.

This clonotype was counted between two and nine times. V is TRBV6-1 and J is TRBJ1-2; a weak D match, TRBD1 (6 bases). The CDR3 is made up of 16 amino acids. Germline loops: CDR1 MNHNS, CDR2 SASEGT. Trimming removed 7 bases at V and 1 base at J, with 19 bases between. The CDR3 loop is CASTSRDKLFNYGYTF. CDR3 nucleotides: TGTGCCAGCACAAGCCGGGACAAATTGTTTAACTATGGCTACACCTTC.

This clonotype was picked up a small number of times. The chain joins TRBV5-6 to TRBJ2-7; D may be TRBD2 (5 bases). The V gene's germline CDR1 is SGHDT and CDR2 YYEEEE. This CDR3 has 14 amino acids. Trimming stripped 4 bases from V and 2 bases from J, with 13 bases between. The CDR3, as DNA: TGTGCCAGCAGCCTGGTGGGAGACCCCTACGAGCAGTACGTC. As protein: CASSLVGDPYEQYV.

CDR3 DNA: TGTGCCATGGGCCTCGGGTCAGGAACTGAAGCTTTCTTT. This encodes CAMGLGSGTEAFF. This chain joins TRBV10-3 and TRBJ1-1; D unclear. This CDR3 has 13 residues. The germline V and J ends were trimmed by 9 bases and 5 bases, with 16 bases remaining between them. Germline CDR1 ENHRY, CDR2 SYGVKD.

This clonotype came up many times. The CDR3 is CASSLPAKNIQYF. The DNA of the CDR3 is TGTGCCAGCAGCTTGCCAGCCAAAAACATTCAGTACTTC. The gene calls are TRBV5-6 and TRBJ2-4; D is unclear. This CDR3 is built from 13 residues. Looked up from germline, CDR1 is SGHDT and CDR2 is YYEEEE. The V end was cut by 1 base, the J end by 0 bases, with 2 bases between.

In its sample, this clonotype was seen once. The chain joins TRBV2 to TRBJ2-3; D remains unclear. Germline-derived CDR1 and CDR2 are SNHLY and FYNNEI. Trimming removed 7 bases from V and 2 bases from J, with 13 bases in between. The CDR3 runs 14 residues. The CDR3 here is CASTANSYTDTQYF. The CDR3 nucleotides read TGTGCCAGCACGGCTAACAGCTACACAGATACGCAGTATTTT. Full variable domain (remainder filled in from reference TRBV2 and TRBJ2-3): EPEVTQTPSHQVTQMGQEVILRCVPISNHLYFYWYRQILGQKVEFLVSFYNNEISEKSEIFDDQFSVERPDGSNFTLKIRSTKLEDSAMYFCASTANSYTDTQYFGPGTRLTVL.

This clonotype showed up many times. This chain links TRBV29-1 with TRBJ2-7; 11 bases fit TRBD1. This CDR3 has 12 residues. CDR1 and CDR2 (germline): SQVTM, ANQGSEA. Trimming removed 6 bases from V and 12 bases from J; junction bases left unmatched: 10. The CDR3 DNA follows: TGCAGCGTGACCGGGACAGGGGGTCGAGCGTACTTC. This encodes CSVTGTGGRAYF.